This TCR beta chain was documented in a study of response to subunit inactivated influenza vaccine. CDR3 length: 13 amino acids. Germline CDR1 and CDR2: SQVTM and ANQGSEA. V lost 7 bases to trimming and J lost 0 bases, with 13 bases between them. TCRdb reanalysed the RT-PCR reads using MiXCR and keeps one entry per CDR3 protein. The sample records approximately 520,000 distinct CDR3 sequences, roughly 27% being singletons. This clonotype was seen only a few times. This chain uses TRBV29-1 with TRBJ2-7; D might be TRBD2 (5 bases). The sequence came from a middle-aged man who received an inactivated influenza vaccine. The sequenced sample was CD4+ T cells sorted from PBMCs, obtained 4 to 6 days after vaccination. CDR3 region: CSGLDLSSYEQYF. The CDR3 DNA is TGCAGCGGACTGGACTTGAGCTCCTACGAGCAGTACTTC.